The 27 T cell receptor beta chains given below trace back to one sample, sequenced in a study of early T cells in non-severe SARS-CoV-2 infection. From the 5' RACE reads, TCRdb called clonotypes with MiXCR, one entry per CDR3 protein. The sample lists roughly 66,000 distinct CDR3 sequences; approximately 9% were seen once. Sequencing input: whole blood. The source of these receptors is an adult who was a healthcare worker with PCR-confirmed SARS-CoV-2 infection or an uninfected control (not recorded which).

This clonotype was seen many times. CDR3 region: CASSLWASGSSPEQFF. The CDR3 region has the DNA TGTGCCAGCAGCTTATGGGCCAGCGGGAGTTCCCCTGAGCAGTTCTTC. V is TRBV7-3 and J is TRBJ2-1, with TRBD2 matching 8 bases. This CDR3 spans 16 amino acids. Germline values: CDR1 SGHTA, CDR2 FQGTGA. V was clipped by 2 bases and J by 9 bases; unmatched bases: 12.

The chain is built from TRBV6-1 and TRBJ1-1; TRBD1 matches 12 bases. The CDR3 totals 19 residues. CDR1 MNHNS and CDR2 SASEGT come from the germline V gene. V lost 9 bases, J lost 0 bases, and 17 bases stayed unmatched. The CDR3 spells CASSTGWDRGPRMNTEAFF. CDR3 DNA sequence: TGTGCCAGTTCCACCGGGTGGGACAGGGGGCCAAGAATGAACACTGAAGCTTTCTTT.

A note on this clonotype: A much larger clone sits a single nucleotide away, making a read error possible. This sequence joins TRBV28 and TRBJ2-1; tentative D call: TRBD2 (5 bases). The tail of the sequence fits TRBJ2-7 better, so the J call may be wrong. This CDR3 contains 15 residues. The germline V gene has CDR1 MDHEN and CDR2 SYDVKM. CDR3 bases: TGTGCCAGCAGTTTAGCGGCTAGCCGAAGGGATGAGCAGTACTTC. Protein: CASSLAASRRDEQYF.

This clonotype was counted a few times. The rearrangement joins TRBV5-1 to TRBJ2-5; 9 bases fit TRBD1. This CDR3 has 13 amino acids. The germline V gene encodes CDR1 SGHRS and CDR2 YFSETQ. Trimming at V came to 5 bases and at J to 4 bases, leaving 3 bases not matched to a gene. CDR3 coding DNA: TGCGCCAGCAGACAGACAGGGGGAGAGACCCAGTACTTC. Protein product: CASRQTGGETQYF. Complete variable domain (other parts from reference TRBV5-1 and TRBJ2-5): KAGVTQTPRYLIKTRGQQVTLSCSPISGHRSVSWYQQTPGQGLQFLFEYFSETQRNKGNFPGRFSGRQFSNSRSEMNVSTLELGDSALYLCASRQTGGETQYFGPGTRLLVL.

This clonotype was seen only a few times. The chain carries TRBV29-1 and TRBJ2-2; D is perhaps TRBD2 (6 bases). Trimming removed 4 bases from V and 0 bases from J, with 9 bases in between. Germline V gene lookup returns CDR1 SQVTM and CDR2 ANQGSEA. This CDR3 is 14 amino acids long. The CDR3 DNA reads TGCAGCGTTGCACGCGGGGCGAACACCGGGGAGCTGTTTTTT. This encodes CSVARGANTGELFF.

This clonotype was observed many times. This chain links TRBV11-2 with TRBJ2-1; TRBD2 agrees at 10 bases. J lost 9 bases, V lost 2 bases, and 4 bases had no gene match. Per germline, CDR1 SGHAT and CDR2 FQNNGV. CDR3 size: 14 residues. The CDR3 protein is CASSLSGRAGEQFF. DNA for the CDR3: TGTGCCAGCAGCTTAAGCGGGAGGGCCGGTGAGCAGTTCTTC.

This clonotype was seen more than once but under ten times. The chain employs TRBV7-3 and TRBJ2-3; 8 bases are shared with TRBD2. The CDR3 contains 18 residues. The V gene end was trimmed by 4 bases and the J gene end by 3 bases; junction bases not matched to a gene: 15. Germline CDR1 SGHTA, CDR2 FQGTGA. The CDR3 sequence is CASSSPLGAGGRTDTQYF. The CDR3 coding sequence is TGTGCCAGCAGCTCCCCCCTGGGGGCGGGAGGAAGGACAGATACGCAGTATTTT.

This clonotype was counted between two and nine times. V is TRBV7-2 and J is TRBJ2-1, with D unresolved. This CDR3 is 16 amino acids long. V gave up 1 base and J gave up 0 bases, with 10 bases separating them. From germline, CDR1 is SGHTA and CDR2 FQGNSA. This CDR3 reads CASSLDSPSSYNEQFF. In DNA, the CDR3 is TGTGCCAGCAGCTTAGATTCCCCAAGCTCCTACAATGAGCAGTTCTTC.

This clonotype was recorded at least ten times. This chain connects TRBV20-1 to TRBJ1-2; D possibly corresponds to TRBD1 (6 bases). CDR1 is DFQATT and CDR2 is SNEGSKA in the germline V gene (reference sequence). The CDR3 is 15 residues long. V was trimmed by 6 bases and J by 0 bases, leaving 17 bases between them. In DNA, the CDR3 is TGCAGTGCCACGAGGGGGAGGGGTTCTAACTATGGCTACACCTTC. Protein: CSATRGRGSNYGYTF.

This clonotype has a handful of counts. This chain joins TRBV3-1 and TRBJ1-1, with D possibly being TRBD1 (6 bases). Deletions cut 4 bases from V and 5 bases from J, with 14 bases between. Germline V gives CDR1 LGHDT, CDR2 YNNKEL (reference sequence). The CDR3 contains 14 residues. In DNA form, the CDR3 reads TGTGCCAGCAGCCGCATACTGGGACAAACTGAAGCTTTCTTT. Residues: CASSRILGQTEAFF. The full variable domain, completed using reference TRBV3-1 and TRBJ1-1, is DTAVSQTPKYLVTQMGNDKSIKCEQNLGHDTMYWYKQDSKKFLKIMFSYNNKELIINETVPNRFSPKSPDKAHLNLHINSLELGDSAVYFCASSRILGQTEAFFGQGTRLTVV.

This rearrangement joins TRBV7-2 to TRBJ2-1; 9 positions agree with TRBD2. Per germline, CDR1 SGHTA and CDR2 FQGNSA. The CDR3 consists of 14 residues. V was clipped by 0 bases and J by 10 bases; unmatched bases: 4. In DNA, the CDR3 is TGTGCCAGCAGCTTAGCGGCGGGAGGGGGAGAGCAGTTCTTC. It is translated as CASSLAAGGGEQFF.

This clonotype was observed a handful of times. The genes are TRBV29-1 and TRBJ2-5; D assignment may be TRBD1 or TRBD2 (5 bases each). The ends were cut back, 3 bases at V and 5 bases at J, with 16 bases in the middle. CDR1 is SQVTM, CDR2 ANQGSEA, per germline. The CDR3 extends over 14 amino acids. The CDR3 region has the DNA TGCAGCGTTGATTCGTCCGGGGCTGGGGAGACCCAGTACTTC. This sequence encodes CSVDSSGAGETQYF.

This sequence joins TRBV10-2 and TRBJ2-1; D is perhaps TRBD1 (5 bases). The CDR3 runs to 16 residues. The germline CDR1 and CDR2 sequences are WSHSY and SAAADI. Trimming pared 3 bases from V and 0 bases from J, leaving 12 bases between. The CDR3 spells CASSERGFFSYNEQFF. The CDR3 nucleotides are TGCGCCAGCAGTGAAAGGGGCTTCTTCTCCTACAATGAGCAGTTCTTC.

The count of this clonotype is one. The V call is TRBV3-1, the J call TRBJ2-7, with TRBD2 matching over 8 bases. The germline V gene encodes CDR1 LGHDT and CDR2 YNNKEL (reference sequence). After removal of 3 bases from V and 5 bases from J, the junction contained 9 bases not matched to a gene. CDR3 size: 15 residues. The CDR3 protein is CASSQSREGSHEQYF. The CDR3 DNA is TGTGCCAGCAGCCAGAGTCGGGAGGGATCTCACGAGCAGTACTTC.

The sample holds a few counts of this clonotype. This rearrangement joins TRBV28 to TRBJ2-2; D not certain. The CDR3 consists of 13 residues. V was trimmed by 10 bases and J by 1 base, leaving 10 bases between them. CDR1 is MDHEN, CDR2 SYDVKM, per germline. CDR3 region: CATLRENTGELFF. CDR3 DNA: TGTGCCACCCTGCGTGAGAACACCGGGGAGCTGTTTTTT.

V gene TRBV12-3 or TRBV12-4 combines with J gene TRBJ1-1; 9 nucleotides line up with TRBD1. With V trimmed by 3 bases and J by 6 bases, 2 bases remained unmatched. The CDR3 extends over 13 amino acids. The CDR3 region is CASSFRQGAEAFF. CDR3 nucleotide sequence: TGTGCCAGCAGTTTCAGACAGGGGGCTGAAGCTTTCTTT.

This clonotype appeared many times. The chain combines TRBV18 with TRBJ2-7; 7 bases fit TRBD2. The junction had 3 bases not matched to a gene; V was cut back by 1 base and J by 3 bases. Per germline, CDR1 KGHSH and CDR2 LQKENI. The CDR3 is 14 amino acids. The CDR3 region has the DNA TGTGCCAGCTCACCACGGGAGGGAAGCTACGAGCAGTACTTC. Translated, it gives CASSPREGSYEQYF.

At least ten counts were recorded for this clonotype. The chain employs TRBV28 and TRBJ2-7, with TRBD1 matching over 9 bases. Germline V gives CDR1 MDHEN, CDR2 SYDVKM. The CDR3 spans 15 residues. The V and J ends lost 7 bases and 3 bases, in that order; junction bases with no gene match: 10. CDR3 in DNA: TGTGCCAGCACCGGGGGAGGGACAGGGATCTACGAGCAGTACTTC. This translates into CASTGGGTGIYEQYF.

This chain connects TRBV29-1 to TRBJ1-1; unclear D gene. The length of the CDR3 is 14 residues. Germline CDR1 reads SQVTM; CDR2 reads ANQGSEA. Trimming shortened V by 3 bases and J by 3 bases, and 14 bases separated the two germline ends. The chain's CDR3 is CSVESWRVDTEAFF. CDR3 bases: TGCAGCGTTGAGAGCTGGAGGGTGGACACTGAAGCTTTCTTT.

In this sample, this clonotype turned up many times. The chain uses TRBV4-1 and TRBJ2-7, with a possible D match to TRBD1 (5 bases). V lost 0 bases, J lost 4 bases, and 10 bases lay in between. The CDR3 covers 14 residues. Germline loops: CDR1 MGHRA, CDR2 YSYEKL. In DNA, the CDR3 is TGCGCCAGCAGCCAAGAGGACATAAGATACGAGCAGTACTTC. It encodes CASSQEDIRYEQYF.

This clonotype appeared many times. This sequence joins TRBV5-1 and TRBJ2-2, with TRBD1 matching over 8 bases. The germline CDR1 and CDR2 sequences are SGHRS and YFSETQ. Unmatched junction bases numbered 11, after V lost 3 bases and J lost 7 bases. The CDR3 is 16 amino acids. The CDR3 nucleotides read TGCGCCAGCAGCTCTACAGGGGGGCCGAGTGGCGGGGAGCTGTTTTTT. Residues: CASSSTGGPSGGELFF.

This clonotype was observed many times. This rearrangement joins TRBV11-3 to TRBJ2-2; 7 nucleotides line up with TRBD1. The CDR3 covers 16 residues. The V gene end was trimmed by 5 bases and the J gene end by 5 bases; junction bases not matched to a gene: 11. Germline CDR1 and CDR2: SGHNT and YENEEA. This CDR3 is CASSPDREDRTGELFF. CDR3 DNA sequence: TGTGCCAGCAGCCCCGACAGGGAAGATAGGACCGGGGAGCTGTTTTTT.

This clonotype was found many times. The gene calls are TRBV11-3 and TRBJ2-2; TRBD1 or TRBD2 may be the D gene (5 bases each). The CDR3 runs to 17 residues. Germline CDR1 SGHNT, CDR2 YENEEA. Trimming took 2 bases from V and 3 from J, leaving 16 bases between them. CDR3 in amino acids: CASSLYGGAWDTGELFF. CDR3 DNA sequence: TGTGCCAGCAGCTTATATGGGGGAGCATGGGACACCGGGGAGCTGTTTTTT.

The rearrangement links TRBV7-6 to TRBJ1-6; the D gene is possibly TRBD1 (5 bases). CDR1 is SGHVS, CDR2 FNYEAQ, per germline. The CDR3 covers 14 residues. V was trimmed by 5 bases and J by 8 bases, leaving 13 bases between them. CDR3 region: CASSRDRNDSPLHF. The CDR3 DNA reads TGTGCCAGCAGCCGAGACAGAAACGATTCACCCCTCCACTTT. The full variable domain, completed using reference TRBV7-6 and TRBJ1-6, is GAGVSQSPRYKVTKRGQDVALRCDPISGHVSLYWYRQALGQGPEFLTYFNYEAQQDKSGLPNDRFSAERPEGSISTLTIQRTEQRDSAMYRCASSRDRNDSPLHFGNGTRLTVT.

The chain carries TRBV5-1 and TRBJ2-3; 11 positions agree with TRBD2. Germline loops: CDR1 SGHRS, CDR2 YFSETQ. The CDR3 is made up of 15 amino acids. V lost 4 bases and J lost 1; bases outside the gene matches: 2. CDR3 loop: CASSRLAGRTDTQYF. CDR3 nucleotides: TGCGCCAGCAGCAGACTAGCGGGGCGCACAGATACGCAGTATTTT. Full variable domain (outside the CDR3, taken from reference TRBV5-1 and TRBJ2-3): KAGVTQTPRYLIKTRGQQVTLSCSPISGHRSVSWYQQTPGQGLQFLFEYFSETQRNKGNFPGRFSGRQFSNSRSEMNVSTLELGDSALYLCASSRLAGRTDTQYFGPGTRLTVL.

This clonotype has ten or more counts. The CDR3 is CASRQDSQKLFF. CDR3 nucleotides: TGTGCCAGCAGACAGGATTCACAAAAACTGTTTTTT. This rearrangement joins TRBV11-2 to TRBJ1-4; the D gene is possibly TRBD1 (5 bases). The CDR3 spans 12 residues. V lost 6 bases, J lost 9 bases, and 11 bases lay in between. In germline, CDR1 is SGHAT, CDR2 FQNNGV.

This clonotype has at least ten counts. The V call is TRBV4-3, the J call TRBJ1-2, with D perhaps TRBD1 (5 bases). From germline, CDR1 is LGHNA and CDR2 YSLEER. The CDR3 sequence is 14 residues long. V lost 0 bases and J 4 bases, leaving 9 bases between the germline ends. The CDR3 here is CASSQDLQGYGYTF. The CDR3 DNA follows: TGCGCCAGCAGCCAAGATCTGCAGGGCTATGGCTACACCTTC.